This is a list of T cell receptor beta chains from one sample in a study of cytomegalovirus exposure and HLA in healthy donors. Sequencing was performed with immunoSEQ multiplex PCR; in TCRdb, only in-frame clones are kept and a portion is missing. The sample records around 60,000 clones, 90% to 95% being singletons. Source material: PBMCs. Every receptor here comes from a woman under 30 in good health and CMV-seropositive. Both conserved end residues are part of each CDR3. Fields, in order: V gene, J gene, D gene, CDR3 protein. D genes are given only for firm matches.

v_gene: TRBV19; j_gene: TRBJ2-7; d_gene: TRBD2; CDR3aa: CASRVKAGASYEQYF
v_gene: TRBV19; j_gene: TRBJ1-4; d_gene: -; CDR3aa: CASSKPTDFATNEKLFF
v_gene: TRBV14; j_gene: TRBJ2-2; d_gene: TRBD1; CDR3aa: CASSQETGGVGELFF
v_gene: TRBV6-5; j_gene: TRBJ2-7; d_gene: -; CDR3aa: CASSTRQNLYEQYF
v_gene: TRBV7-2; j_gene: TRBJ1-5; d_gene: -; CDR3aa: CASSFGYQPQHF
v_gene: TRBV9; j_gene: TRBJ1-1; d_gene: -; CDR3aa: CASSASYSSRVTEAFF
v_gene: TRBV4-2; j_gene: TRBJ1-1; d_gene: -; CDR3aa: CASSQPTGALMNTEAFF
v_gene: TRBV6-1; j_gene: TRBJ2-7; d_gene: -; CDR3aa: CASSEEPPMTYEQYF
v_gene: TRBV5-6; j_gene: TRBJ1-1; d_gene: -; CDR3aa: CASSLKRGHAFF
v_gene: TRBV18; j_gene: TRBJ1-2; d_gene: -; CDR3aa: CASSPRTATYGYTF
v_gene: TRBV4-2; j_gene: TRBJ1-3; d_gene: -; CDR3aa: CASSPRAGRSGNTIYF
v_gene: TRBV6-6; j_gene: TRBJ1-2; d_gene: -; CDR3aa: CAATPGDYGYTF
v_gene: TRBV30; j_gene: TRBJ2-7; d_gene: TRBD1; CDR3aa: CAWRTGSPYEQYF
v_gene: TRBV2; j_gene: TRBJ1-1; d_gene: TRBD1; CDR3aa: CASARQGSTEAFF
v_gene: TRBV9; j_gene: TRBJ1-2; d_gene: TRBD1; CDR3aa: CASSASRQGSYGYTF
v_gene: TRBV7-3; j_gene: TRBJ1-1; d_gene: TRBD1; CDR3aa: CASSFTGGTEAFF
v_gene: TRBV29-1; j_gene: TRBJ2-3; d_gene: -; CDR3aa: CSVDDRRNTQYF
v_gene: TRBV7-9; j_gene: TRBJ1-1; d_gene: -; CDR3aa: CASTPLGEGNTEAFF
v_gene: TRBV10-3; j_gene: TRBJ2-5; d_gene: TRBD1; CDR3aa: CAISGGQGGETQYF
v_gene: TRBV5-6; j_gene: TRBJ2-3; d_gene: TRBD2; CDR3aa: CASSLVRGREGQTDTQYF
v_gene: TRBV19; j_gene: TRBJ1-4; d_gene: TRBD1; CDR3aa: CASTPGQGGNEKLFF
v_gene: TRBV6-1; j_gene: TRBJ2-3; d_gene: TRBD2; CDR3aa: CASSEVGTSRYTDTQYF
v_gene: TRBV5-1; j_gene: TRBJ2-3; d_gene: -; CDR3aa: CASSLRLARSTDTQYF
v_gene: TRBV5-4; j_gene: TRBJ2-2; d_gene: -; CDR3aa: CASSLTGIGNTGELFF
v_gene: TRBV19; j_gene: TRBJ1-5; d_gene: -; CDR3aa: CASSIDQGFQPQHF
v_gene: TRBV9; j_gene: TRBJ2-2; d_gene: -; CDR3aa: CASTPTTENTGELFF
v_gene: TRBV2; j_gene: TRBJ1-1; d_gene: TRBD1; CDR3aa: CASSAGTGVSAFF
v_gene: TRBV27; j_gene: TRBJ2-3; d_gene: TRBD2; CDR3aa: CASSPSSGGADTQYF
v_gene: TRBV14; j_gene: TRBJ2-2; d_gene: TRBD2; CDR3aa: CASSRLGGERTGELFF
v_gene: TRBV27; j_gene: TRBJ2-1; d_gene: TRBD1; CDR3aa: CASGQGTADEQFF
v_gene: TRBV4-1; j_gene: TRBJ2-7; d_gene: -; CDR3aa: CASSQVGGTDEQYF
v_gene: TRBV27; j_gene: TRBJ2-1; d_gene: -; CDR3aa: CASSLTRGAGEQFF
v_gene: TRBV9; j_gene: TRBJ2-1; d_gene: -; CDR3aa: CASSVDPTIYNEQFF
v_gene: TRBV12-5; j_gene: TRBJ1-1; d_gene: -; CDR3aa: CASGRDIGPNTEAFF
v_gene: TRBV15; j_gene: TRBJ2-3; d_gene: TRBD2; CDR3aa: CATSRLAGADTQYF
v_gene: TRBV30; j_gene: TRBJ1-1; d_gene: TRBD1; CDR3aa: CASVQGLEAFF
v_gene: TRBV7-6; j_gene: TRBJ1-1; d_gene: -; CDR3aa: CASSLSGNTEAFF
v_gene: TRBV6-5; j_gene: TRBJ1-4; d_gene: -; CDR3aa: CASSYRGANEKLFF
v_gene: TRBV27; j_gene: TRBJ2-7; d_gene: TRBD1; CDR3aa: CASSPHGQGSSAGEQYF
v_gene: TRBV14; j_gene: TRBJ1-4; d_gene: TRBD1; CDR3aa: CASSRLTGTGGEKLFF